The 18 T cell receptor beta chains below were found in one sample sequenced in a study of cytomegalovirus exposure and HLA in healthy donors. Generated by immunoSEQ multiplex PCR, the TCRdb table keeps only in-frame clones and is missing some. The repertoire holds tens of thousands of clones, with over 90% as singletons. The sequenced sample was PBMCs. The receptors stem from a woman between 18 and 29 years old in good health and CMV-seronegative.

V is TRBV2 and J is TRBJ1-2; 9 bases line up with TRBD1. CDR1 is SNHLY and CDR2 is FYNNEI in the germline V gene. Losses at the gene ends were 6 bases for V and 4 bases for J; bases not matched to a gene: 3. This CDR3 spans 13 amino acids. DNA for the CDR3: TGTGCCAGCAGGGAGGGACAGGGCTATGGCTACACCTTC. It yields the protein CASREGQGYGYTF.

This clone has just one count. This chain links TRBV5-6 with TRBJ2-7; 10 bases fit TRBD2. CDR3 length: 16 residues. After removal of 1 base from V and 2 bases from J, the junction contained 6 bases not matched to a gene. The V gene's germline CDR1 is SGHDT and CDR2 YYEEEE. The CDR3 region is CASSLLSGGATYEQYF. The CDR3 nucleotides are TGTGCCAGCAGCTTGTTGAGCGGGGGGGCCACCTACGAGCAGTACTTC.

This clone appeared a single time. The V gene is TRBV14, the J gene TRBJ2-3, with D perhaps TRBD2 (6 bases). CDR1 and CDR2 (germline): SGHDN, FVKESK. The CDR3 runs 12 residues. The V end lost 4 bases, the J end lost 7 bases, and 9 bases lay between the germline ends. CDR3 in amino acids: CASSPLANTQYF. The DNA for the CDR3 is TGTGCCAGCAGCCCGCTAGCGAATACGCAGTATTTT.

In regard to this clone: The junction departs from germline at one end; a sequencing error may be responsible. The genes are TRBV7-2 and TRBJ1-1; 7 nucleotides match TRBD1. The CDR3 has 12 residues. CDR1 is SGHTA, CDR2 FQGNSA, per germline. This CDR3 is CASSPRTGVVGF. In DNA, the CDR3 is TGTGCCAGCAGCCCCCGAACAGGGGTGGTTGGCTTT.

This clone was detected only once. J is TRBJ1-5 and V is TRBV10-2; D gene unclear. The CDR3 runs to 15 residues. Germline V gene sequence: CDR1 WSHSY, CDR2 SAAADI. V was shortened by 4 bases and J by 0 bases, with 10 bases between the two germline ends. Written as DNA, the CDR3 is TGCGCCAGCAGTGCCGGGGTCCTTAGCAATCAGCCCCAGCATTTT. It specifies CASSAGVLSNQPQHF.

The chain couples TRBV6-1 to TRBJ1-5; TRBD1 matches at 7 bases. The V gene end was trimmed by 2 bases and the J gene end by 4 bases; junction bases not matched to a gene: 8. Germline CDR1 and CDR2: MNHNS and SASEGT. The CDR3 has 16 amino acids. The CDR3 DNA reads TGTGCCAGCAGTGAAATTATTGCGACAGGGAATCAGCCCCAGCATTTT. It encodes CASSEIIATGNQPQHF.

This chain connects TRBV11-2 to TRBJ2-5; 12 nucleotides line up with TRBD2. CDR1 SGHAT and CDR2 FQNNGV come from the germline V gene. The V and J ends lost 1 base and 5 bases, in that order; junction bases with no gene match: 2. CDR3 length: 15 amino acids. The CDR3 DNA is TGTGCCAGCAGCTTAGCTAGCGGGGGGGGTGAGACCCAGTACTTC. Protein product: CASSLASGGGETQYF.

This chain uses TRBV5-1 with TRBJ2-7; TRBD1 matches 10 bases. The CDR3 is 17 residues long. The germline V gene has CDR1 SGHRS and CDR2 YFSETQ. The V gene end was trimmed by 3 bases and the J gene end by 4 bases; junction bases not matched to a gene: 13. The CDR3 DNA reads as TGCGCCAGCAGCTCCTACCGGAGACAGGGGGCAGATTACGAGCAGTACTTC. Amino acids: CASSSYRRQGADYEQYF.

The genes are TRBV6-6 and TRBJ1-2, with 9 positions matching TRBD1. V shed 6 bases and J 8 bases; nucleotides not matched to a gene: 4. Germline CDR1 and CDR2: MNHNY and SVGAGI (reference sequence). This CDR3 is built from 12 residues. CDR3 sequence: CASRRTGEGYTF. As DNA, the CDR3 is TGTGCCAGCAGAAGGACAGGGGAGGGCTACACCTTC.

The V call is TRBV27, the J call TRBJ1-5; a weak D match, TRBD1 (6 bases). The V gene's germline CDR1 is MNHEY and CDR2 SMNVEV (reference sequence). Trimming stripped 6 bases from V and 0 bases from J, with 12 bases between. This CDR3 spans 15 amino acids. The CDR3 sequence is CASRSTGDSNQPQHF. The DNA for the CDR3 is TGTGCCAGCAGGTCGACAGGAGATAGCAATCAGCCCCAGCATTTT.

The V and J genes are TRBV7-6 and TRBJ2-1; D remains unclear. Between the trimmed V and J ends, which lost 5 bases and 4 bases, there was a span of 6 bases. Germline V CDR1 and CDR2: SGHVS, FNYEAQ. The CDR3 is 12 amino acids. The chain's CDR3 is CASSPSYNEQFF. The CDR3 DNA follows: TGTGCCAGCAGCCCGTCGTACAATGAGCAGTTCTTC.

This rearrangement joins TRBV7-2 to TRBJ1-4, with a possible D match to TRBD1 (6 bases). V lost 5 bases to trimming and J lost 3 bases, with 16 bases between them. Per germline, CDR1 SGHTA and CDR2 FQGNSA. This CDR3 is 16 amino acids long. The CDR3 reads CASSPAGGRANEKLFF. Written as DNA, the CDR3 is TGTGCCAGCAGCCCTGCGGGGGGCCGGGCTAATGAAAAACTGTTTTTT.

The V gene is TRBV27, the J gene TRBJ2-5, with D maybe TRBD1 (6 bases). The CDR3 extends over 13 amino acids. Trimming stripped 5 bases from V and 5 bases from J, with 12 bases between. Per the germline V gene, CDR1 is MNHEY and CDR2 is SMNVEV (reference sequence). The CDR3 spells CASSTGLRETQYF. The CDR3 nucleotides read TGTGCCAGCAGTACAGGGCTTCGCGAGACCCAGTACTTC.

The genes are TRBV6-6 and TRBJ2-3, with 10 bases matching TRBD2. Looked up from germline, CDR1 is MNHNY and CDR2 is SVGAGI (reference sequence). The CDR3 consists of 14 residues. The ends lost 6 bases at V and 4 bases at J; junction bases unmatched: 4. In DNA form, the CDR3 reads TGTGCCAGCAGCCGACTAGCGGGTCCAGATACGCAGTATTTT. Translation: CASSRLAGPDTQYF.

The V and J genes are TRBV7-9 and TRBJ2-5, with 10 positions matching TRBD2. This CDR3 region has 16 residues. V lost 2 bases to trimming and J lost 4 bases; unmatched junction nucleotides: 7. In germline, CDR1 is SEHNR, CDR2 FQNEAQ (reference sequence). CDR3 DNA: TGTGCCAGCAGCTTATTGAGCGGGGGGGCCGGAGAGACCCAGTACTTC. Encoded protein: CASSLLSGGAGETQYF.

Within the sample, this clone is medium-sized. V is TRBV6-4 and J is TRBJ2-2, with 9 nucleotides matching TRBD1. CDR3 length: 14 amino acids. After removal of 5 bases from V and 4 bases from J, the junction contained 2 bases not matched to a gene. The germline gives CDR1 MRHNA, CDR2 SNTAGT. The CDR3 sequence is CASSRQGGTGELFF. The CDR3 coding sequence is TGTGCCAGCAGTCGACAGGGGGGCACCGGGGAGCTGTTTTTT.

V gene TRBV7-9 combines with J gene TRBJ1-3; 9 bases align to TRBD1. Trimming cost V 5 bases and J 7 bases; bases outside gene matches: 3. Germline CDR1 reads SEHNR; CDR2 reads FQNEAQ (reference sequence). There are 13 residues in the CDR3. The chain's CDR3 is CASSGDRVNTIYF. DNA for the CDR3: TGTGCCAGCAGCGGGGACAGGGTTAACACCATATATTTT. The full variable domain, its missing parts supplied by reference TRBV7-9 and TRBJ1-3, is DTGVSQNPRHKITKRGQNVTFRCDPISEHNRLYWYRQTLGQGPEFLTYFQNEAQLEKSRLLSDRFSAERPKGSFSTLEIQRTEQGDSAMYLCASSGDRVNTIYFGEGSWLTVV.

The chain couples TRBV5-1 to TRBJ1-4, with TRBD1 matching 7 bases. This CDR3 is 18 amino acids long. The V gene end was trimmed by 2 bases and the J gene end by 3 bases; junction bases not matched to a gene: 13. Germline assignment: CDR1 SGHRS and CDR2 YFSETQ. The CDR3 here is CASSLGGRTGAPNEKLFF. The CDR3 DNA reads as TGCGCCAGCAGCTTAGGGGGGAGAACAGGGGCACCTAATGAAAAACTGTTTTTT.